Following are 13 T cell receptor beta chains from one sample sequenced in a study of blood T cell repertoires in COVID-19. Produced via immunoSEQ multiplex PCR; TCRdb's table is partial and in-frame only. This sample has over 100,000 clones, with more than 85% found just once. Material for sequencing was peripheral blood. Source of these receptors: a human donor in a cohort sampled during active COVID-19.

J is TRBJ1-2 and V is TRBV24-1, with D tentatively TRBD1 (6 bases). Trimming shortened V by 9 bases and J by 3 bases, and 10 bases separated the two germline ends. The CDR3 consists of 12 residues. Germline V gives CDR1 KGHDR, CDR2 SFDVKD. CDR3 amino acids: CATQDSDYGYTF. The CDR3 DNA reads TGTGCCACCCAGGACAGCGACTATGGCTACACCTTC.

The rearrangement links TRBV19 to TRBJ2-1; weak D call: TRBD2 (5 bases). Trimming took 3 bases from V and 5 from J, leaving 11 bases between them. Germline V gene sequence: CDR1 LNHDA, CDR2 SQIVND (reference sequence). The CDR3 consists of 14 residues. For the CDR3, the DNA is TGTGCCAGTAGTATGGCTATCGGGAACAATGAGCAGTTCTTC. The encoded protein is CASSMAIGNNEQFF.

V is TRBV2 and J is TRBJ1-5; D uncertain. V was cut by 3 bases and J by 0 bases, with 6 bases left in between. In germline, CDR1 is SNHLY, CDR2 FYNNEI. The CDR3 totals 14 residues. CDR3 sequence reads: CASSDGVSNQPQHF. DNA of the CDR3: TGTGCCAGCAGTGACGGGGTTAGCAATCAGCCCCAGCATTTT. Complete variable domain (other parts from reference TRBV2 and TRBJ1-5): EPEVTQTPSHQVTQMGQEVILRCVPISNHLYFYWYRQILGQKVEFLVSFYNNEISEKSEIFDDQFSVERPDGSNFTLKIRSTKLEDSAMYFCASSDGVSNQPQHFGDGTRLSIL.

The chain recombines TRBV5-6 with TRBJ2-2, with TRBD2 matching over 10 bases. The CDR3 loop spans 16 amino acids. V shed 1 base, J shed 3 bases, and the junction held 3 bases outside the gene matches. CDR1 and CDR2 (germline): SGHDT, YYEEEE. The CDR3 DNA reads TGTGCCAGCAGCTTGACCCTAGCGGGAGACACCGGGGAGCTGTTTTTT. It translates to CASSLTLAGDTGELFF.

The gene calls are TRBV28 and TRBJ2-1; a possible D gene is TRBD2 (6 bases). Germline CDR1 MDHEN, CDR2 SYDVKM. Deletions cut 4 bases from V and 0 bases from J, with 13 bases between. The CDR3 runs to 16 residues. Here the CDR3 DNA reads TGTGCCAGCAGTTGGGGCGACGGGAGCTCCTACAATGAGCAGTTCTTC. Translating gives CASSWGDGSSYNEQFF.

The rearrangement uses TRBV2 and TRBJ2-7; 8 bases match TRBD1. Germline CDR1 and CDR2: SNHLY and FYNNEI. There are 16 residues in the CDR3. Germline trimming cut 4 bases from V and 0 bases from J; bases unmatched to any gene: 8. The DNA of the CDR3 is TGTGCCAGCAGTGCGCCGGGACAGGTTATCTCCTACGAGCAGTACTTC. It translates to CASSAPGQVISYEQYF.

The rearrangement links TRBV14 to TRBJ2-5; TRBD2 aligns across 12 bases. This CDR3 comprises 16 residues. Trimming took 3 bases from V and 5 from J; bases not matched to a gene: 7. Germline CDR1 reads SGHDN; CDR2 reads FVKESK. The CDR3 DNA reads as TGTGCCAGCAGCCACCAACTAGCGGGGGGCGTGGAGACCCAGTACTTC. This sequence encodes CASSHQLAGGVETQYF.

The chain links TRBV5-1 to TRBJ2-1; 13 positions match TRBD2. The CDR3 runs 22 residues. Germline CDR1 SGHRS, CDR2 YFSETQ. The V segment lost 3 bases and the J segment 8 bases; nucleotides outside the gene matches: 26. As DNA, the CDR3 is TGCGCCAGCAGCTCGGACCGGGACACCAGACTAGCGGGAGGATCACACGGACATGAGCAGTTCTTC. Residues: CASSSDRDTRLAGGSHGHEQFF. The full variable domain, with the rest looked up from reference TRBV5-1 and TRBJ2-1, is KAGVTQTPRYLIKTRGQQVTLSCSPISGHRSVSWYQQTPGQGLQFLFEYFSETQRNKGNFPGRFSGRQFSNSRSEMNVSTLELGDSALYLCASSSDRDTRLAGGSHGHEQFFGPGTRLTVL.

This clone was seen a single time. The chain is built from TRBV6-6 and TRBJ2-2, with D possibly being TRBD1 (7 bases). CDR3 length equals 15 residues. Germline assignment: CDR1 MNHNY and CDR2 SVGAGI (reference sequence). V was pared by 5 bases and J by 5 bases, with 15 bases between. The CDR3 bases are TGTGCCAGCAGTCCAGGGGGGTATACAACCGGGGAGCTGTTTTTT. This codes for CASSPGGYTTGELFF.

This clone occurred a few times. The chain links TRBV7-9 to TRBJ2-7; 10 nucleotides agree with TRBD1. The CDR3 runs 14 residues. CDR1 SEHNR and CDR2 FQNEAQ come from the germline V gene (reference sequence). V lost 6 bases and J lost 3; bases outside the gene matches: 5. This CDR3 reads CASRPWDRGYEQYF. The CDR3 DNA reads as TGTGCCAGCAGACCCTGGGACAGGGGCTACGAGCAGTACTTC.

The chain uses TRBV12-3 or TRBV12-4 and TRBJ1-1, with 7 bases matching TRBD1. The CDR3 contains 13 residues. Trimming cost V 3 bases and J 5 bases; bases outside gene matches: 3. CDR3 protein: CASSFRGRTEAFF. The CDR3 region has the DNA TGTGCCAGCAGTTTTAGGGGGCGGACTGAAGCTTTCTTT.

The chain joins TRBV3-1 (or the pseudogene TRBV3-2) to TRBJ1-1; TRBD1 is a possible D gene (6 bases). CDR1 and CDR2 (germline): LGHDT, YNNKEL (reference sequence). V was clipped by 1 base and J by 0 bases, with 9 bases between them. This CDR3 spans 15 amino acids. The CDR3 spells CASSQGQAMNTEAFF. The CDR3 DNA is TGTGCCAGCAGCCAAGGACAGGCCATGAACACTGAAGCTTTCTTT.

The chain joins TRBV11-3 to TRBJ2-1; 8 bases match TRBD2. The CDR3 length is 14 residues. Germline loops: CDR1 SGHNT, CDR2 YENEEA. J gave up 10 bases and V 2 bases, and 7 bases lay outside the gene matches. The CDR3 bases are TGTGCCAGCAGCTTAAGTAGCGGGATAGGAGAGCAGTTCTTC. Translation gives CASSLSSGIGEQFF.